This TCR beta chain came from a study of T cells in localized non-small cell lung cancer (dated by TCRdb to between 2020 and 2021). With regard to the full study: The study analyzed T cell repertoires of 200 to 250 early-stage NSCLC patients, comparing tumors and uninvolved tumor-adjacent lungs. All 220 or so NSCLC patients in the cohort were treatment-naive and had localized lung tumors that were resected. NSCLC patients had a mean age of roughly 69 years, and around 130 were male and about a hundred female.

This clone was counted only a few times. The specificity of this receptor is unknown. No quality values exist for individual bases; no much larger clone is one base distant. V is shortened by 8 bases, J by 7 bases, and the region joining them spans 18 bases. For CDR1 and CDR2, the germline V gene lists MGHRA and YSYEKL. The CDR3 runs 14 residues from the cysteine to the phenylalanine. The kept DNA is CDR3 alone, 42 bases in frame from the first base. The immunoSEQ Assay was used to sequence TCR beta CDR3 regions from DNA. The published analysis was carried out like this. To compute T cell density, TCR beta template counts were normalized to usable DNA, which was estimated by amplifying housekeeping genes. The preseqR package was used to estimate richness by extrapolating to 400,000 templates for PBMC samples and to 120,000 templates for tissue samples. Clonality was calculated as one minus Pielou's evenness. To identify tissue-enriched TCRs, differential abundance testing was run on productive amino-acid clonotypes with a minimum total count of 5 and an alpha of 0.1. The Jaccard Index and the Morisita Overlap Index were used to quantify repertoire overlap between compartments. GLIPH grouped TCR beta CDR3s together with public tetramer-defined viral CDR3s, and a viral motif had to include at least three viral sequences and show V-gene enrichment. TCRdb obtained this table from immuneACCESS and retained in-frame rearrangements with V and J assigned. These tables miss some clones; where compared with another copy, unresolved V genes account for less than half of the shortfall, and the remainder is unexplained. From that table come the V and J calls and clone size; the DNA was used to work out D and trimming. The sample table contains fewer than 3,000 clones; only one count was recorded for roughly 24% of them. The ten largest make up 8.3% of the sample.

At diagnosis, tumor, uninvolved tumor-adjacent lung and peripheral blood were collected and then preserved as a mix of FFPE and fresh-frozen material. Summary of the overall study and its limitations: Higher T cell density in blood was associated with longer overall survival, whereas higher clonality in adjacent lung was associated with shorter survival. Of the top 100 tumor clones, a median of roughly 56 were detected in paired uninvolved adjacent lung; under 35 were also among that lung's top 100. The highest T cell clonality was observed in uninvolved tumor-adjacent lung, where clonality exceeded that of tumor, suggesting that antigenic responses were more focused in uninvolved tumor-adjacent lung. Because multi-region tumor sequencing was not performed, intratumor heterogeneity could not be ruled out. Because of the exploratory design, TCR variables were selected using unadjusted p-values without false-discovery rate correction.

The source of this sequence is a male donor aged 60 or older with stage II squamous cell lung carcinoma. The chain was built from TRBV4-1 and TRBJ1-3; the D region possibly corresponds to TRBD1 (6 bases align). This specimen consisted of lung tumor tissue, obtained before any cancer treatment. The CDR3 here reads CASAQSSGANTIYF. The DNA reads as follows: TGCGCCAGCGCACAGTCTTCGGGGGCTAACACCATATATTTT.